These T cell receptor beta chains were read from a single sample in a study of human T cells and chemical hapten exposure. From the RACE reads, TCRdb called clonotypes with MiXCR, one entry per CDR3 protein. The sample has more than 100,000 distinct CDR3 sequences, approximately 13% seen once. Source: whole blood, taken in connection with sensitization to the hapten diphenylcyclopropenone (DPC). All receptors derive from a young woman with alopecia areata. Some clones in this sample may be carry-over from other donors' samples. Each CDR3 is given with its conserved first and last residue. A D gene is named only where the DNA matches it firmly. Where a row states a size, it is once, few, many or the class of an expanded clone; other rows omit it.

TRBJ1-5 TRBV19 . few TGTGCCAGTAGTATCTCAAGGGCCTTTAGCAATCAGCCCCAGCATTTT CASSISRAFSNQPQHF
TRBJ2-7 TRBV20-1 TRBD1 . TGCAGTGCTCCCGGGACAGGGGGCAACGAGCAGTACTTC CSAPGTGGNEQYF
TRBJ2-3 TRBV7-2 . many TGTGCCAGCAGCTTAGCGCCACTCACAGATACGCAGTATTTT CASSLAPLTDTQYF
TRBJ2-7 TRBV7-6 . . TGTGCCAGCAGCTTACGCGCGTGGAGACCAGACTACTCCTACGAGCAGTACTTC CASSLRAWRPDYSYEQYF
TRBJ2-2 TRBV6-2/TRBV6-3 . . TGTGCCAGCAGTTACTATGACCGAACAACCGGGGAGCTGTTTTTT CASSYYDRTTGELFF
TRBJ2-2 TRBV4-3 . . TGCGCCAGCAGCCAAGATCCGGGGCGATGGGGTAGCCGCAGGGAGCTGTTTTTT CASSQDPGRWGSRRELFF
TRBJ2-1 TRBV7-2 TRBD2 . TGTGCCAGCACCCCTAGCGGGGGAAAACAGTTCTTC CASTPSGGKQFF
TRBJ2-7 TRBV7-2 . . TGTGCCAGCAGCTCCTGGGACCGAGCAACTTACGAGCAGTACTTC CASSSWDRATYEQYF
TRBJ2-4 TRBV20-1 TRBD1 many TGCAGTGCCCCCGGGCAGGGGGCAAACATTCAGTACTTC CSAPGQGANIQYF
TRBJ1-1 TRBV2 TRBD1 many TGTGCCAGCAGTGGGGACAGGGGGCTTGCTGAAGCTTTCTTT CASSGDRGLAEAFF
TRBJ1-3 TRBV18 . . TGTGCCAGCTCACCCCCCCCAAGCTCTGGAAACACCATATATTTT CASSPPPSSGNTIYF
TRBJ2-3 TRBV20-1 TRBD2 . TGCAGTGCTCGCTTCGCTAGCGGGGGGACCACAGATACGCAGTATTTT CSARFASGGTTDTQYF
TRBJ1-1 TRBV3-1 . . TGTGCCAGCAGCCGCAGAGAAGCAAACACTGAAGCTTTCTTT CASSRREANTEAFF
TRBJ1-5 TRBV18 . . TGTGACAGCTCATTAAACAGGGCCGTAACGGCCCAGCATTTT CDSSLNRAVTAQHF
TRBJ1-4 TRBV20-1 . many TGCAGTGCTAGAGTGGGGACGGCTAATGAAAAACTGTTTTTT CSARVGTANEKLFF
TRBJ1-5 TRBV6-5 . . TGTGCCAGCAGTTTGGAACTCAATCAGCCCCAGCATTTT CASSLELNQPQHF
TRBJ2-7 TRBV7-2 . . TGTGCCAGCAGCCGCGAGACAGGACTATCCTACGAGCAGTACTTC CASSRETGLSYEQYF
TRBJ2-2 TRBV6-6 TRBD2 few TGTGCCAGCAGCTCCAATTTAGCGGGGGGGAACACCGGGGAGCTGTTTTTT CASSSNLAGGNTGELFF
TRBJ1-6 TRBV4-3 . . TGCGCCAGCAGCCAAGTTCTGGAGAATAATTCACCCCTCCACTTT CASSQVLENNSPLHF
TRBJ2-1 TRBV15 . . TGTGCCACCAGCAGAGGGGTAATGAGGCAGTTCTTC CATSRGVMRQFF
TRBJ1-2 TRBV7-2 . few TGTGCCAGCAGCTTTCTGGGGGCTTATGGCTACACCTTC CASSFLGAYGYTF
TRBJ2-5 TRBV4-3 TRBD2 many TGCGCCAGCAGCCAAGATAGCGGGGGCCAAGAGACCCAGTACTTC CASSQDSGGQETQYF
TRBJ2-1 TRBV7-6 . many TGTGCCAGCAGCTTAGAGGGGGATTCCCACAATGAGCAGTTCTTC CASSLEGDSHNEQFF
TRBJ2-3 TRBV7-2 TRBD1 few TGTGCCAGCAGCACTAGGCGACAGGGAACAGATACGCAGTATTTT CASSTRRQGTDTQYF
TRBJ2-2 TRBV7-8 . many TGTGCCAGCAGTCTAGCGTACACCGGGGAGCTGTTTTTT CASSLAYTGELFF
TRBJ2-3 TRBV7-9 TRBD1 many TGTGCCAGCAGCGACAGGGGGCGCTTAGATACGCAGTATTTT CASSDRGRLDTQYF
TRBJ2-1 TRBV7-2 TRBD2 few TGTGCCAGCAGCTTACCTAGCGGGGGCCCCAATGAGCAGTTCTTC CASSLPSGGPNEQFF
TRBJ2-3 TRBV7-2 TRBD1 many TGTGCCAGCAGCTTAGTAGGACAGGGAACAGATACGCAGTATTTT CASSLVGQGTDTQYF
TRBJ2-5 TRBV29-1 TRBD2 . TGCAGCGCCCTGACTAGCGGGGGATTTGGGGAGACCCAGTACTTC CSALTSGGFGETQYF
TRBJ2-3 TRBV11-2 . few TGTGCCAGCAGCTTATTATCCACTAGCACAGATACGCAGTATTTT CASSLLSTSTDTQYF
TRBJ2-1 TRBV6-1 . many TGTGCCAGCAGTGAACCATATAGGGAGCAGTTCTTC CASSEPYREQFF
TRBJ2-2 TRBV18 TRBD1 . TGTGCCAGCTCACCAGGACAGGGCCTTCGCACCGGGGAGCTGTTTTTT CASSPGQGLRTGELFF
TRBJ2-2 TRBV11-2 . many TGTGCCAGCAGCTTAGCCGGTCCCGGGGAGCTGTTTTTT CASSLAGPGELFF
TRBJ2-6 TRBV5-4 . . TGTGCCTCTTCATTCTCAGCCTCTGGGGCCAACGTCCTGACTTTC CASSFSASGANVLTF
TRBJ2-2 TRBV2 TRBD2 . TGTGCCAGCGTCGCCGGGACTAGCAACACCGGGGAGCTGTTTTTT CASVAGTSNTGELFF
TRBJ2-1 TRBV19 TRBD1 many TGTGCCAGTTCGCTTCAGGGGGATAATGAGCAGTTCTTC CASSLQGDNEQFF
TRBJ2-5 TRBV6-2/TRBV6-3 . . TGTGCCAGCAGGGGCGGGTTAGAGACCCAGTACTTC CASRGGLETQYF
TRBJ1-2 TRBV29-1 . . TGCAGCGTCCGGGGAGTGGGGACCTACGGCTACACCTTC CSVRGVGTYGYTF
TRBJ2-3 TRBV15 TRBD1 many TGTGCCACCAGCAGAGAAGGGGACAGAGGCACAGATACGCAGTATTTT CATSREGDRGTDTQYF
TRBJ1-4 TRBV9 . many TGTGCCAGCAGCGGAGGAGGGGGAGATGGTGAAAAACTGTTTTTT CASSGGGGDGEKLFF